One sample yielded the 8 T cell receptor beta chains listed below, sequenced in a study of early T cells in non-severe SARS-CoV-2 infection. TCRdb independently ran MiXCR on the 5' RACE reads; one entry per CDR3 protein. The table records tens of thousands of distinct CDR3 sequences, more than 6.5% of them present only once. The specimen was whole blood, collected at baseline. Source of these receptors: an adult who was a healthcare worker with PCR-confirmed SARS-CoV-2 infection or an uninfected control (not recorded which).

This clonotype was seen at least ten times. The rearrangement joins TRBV20-1 to TRBJ2-5; 16 positions agree with TRBD2. V dropped 0 bases and J dropped 2; count of bases not matched to a gene: 6. CDR1 DFQATT and CDR2 SNEGSKA come from the germline V gene (reference sequence). The CDR3 consists of 18 residues. The DNA of the CDR3 is TGCAGTGCTAGAGACGGGACTAGCGGGGGGGATCGACAAGAGACCCAGTACTTC. Translation: CSARDGTSGGDRQETQYF.

This clonotype has only a few counts. V and J are TRBV4-3 and TRBJ1-5, with 8 nucleotides matching TRBD1. Germline trimming cut 1 base from V and 7 bases from J; bases unmatched to any gene: 6. This CDR3 comprises 15 residues. CDR1 is LGHNA, CDR2 YSLEER, per germline. The CDR3 DNA sequence: TGCGCCAGCAGCCAAGGACAGGGGCGGCAACAGCCCCAGCATTTT. Protein: CASSQGQGRQQPQHF.

This clonotype showed up many times. The V gene is TRBV29-1, the J gene TRBJ1-1; D call uncertain. Germline CDR1 SQVTM, CDR2 ANQGSEA. CDR3 length: 10 amino acids. The V end was cut by 4 bases, the J end by 8 bases, with 8 bases between. The CDR3: CSVVLGEAFF. In DNA form, the CDR3 reads TGCAGCGTTGTATTAGGGGAAGCTTTCTTT.

The sample holds a few counts of this clonotype. The V gene is TRBV12-3 or TRBV12-4, the J gene TRBJ1-4; D perhaps matches TRBD1 (6 bases). The CDR3 runs to 15 residues. V gave up 5 bases and J gave up 3 bases, with 13 bases separating them. CDR3 protein: CASSPQQGSNEKLFF. Written as DNA, the CDR3 is TGTGCCAGCAGTCCCCAACAGGGATCTAATGAAAAACTGTTTTTT.

As for this clonotype: A much larger clone lies one base from this, so it may be a read error. In DNA form, the CDR3 reads TGTGCCAGCAGCAAAGCGAACCTCTGGGCGGGGGGGCCTACCGAGCAGTTCTTC. Protein: CASSKANLWAGGPTEQFF. The rearrangement uses TRBV21-1 and TRBJ2-1; the D segment call TRBD2 is taken from the table without a DNA check. TRBV21-1 is an annotated pseudogene. The CDR3 runs to 18 residues.

This clonotype was counted a few times. The genes are TRBV30 and TRBJ1-1, with D perhaps TRBD1 (5 bases). The CDR3 covers 12 residues. Germline loops: CDR1 GTSNPN, CDR2 SVGIG (reference sequence). The V and J ends lost 4 bases and 0 bases respectively, with 6 bases between them. The CDR3 loop reads CAWNRLNTEAFF. Written as DNA, the CDR3 is TGTGCCTGGAACAGGTTGAACACTGAAGCTTTCTTT.

Turning to this clonotype: One end of the junction does not line up with germline, which may come from a read error. This chain uses TRBV6-6 with TRBJ2-5; 9 bases map to TRBD2. The CDR3 spans 12 residues. Looked up from germline, CDR1 is MNHNY and CDR2 is SVGAGI (reference sequence). DNA of the CDR3: TGTGCCAGCAGCTCGACTAGCGGAGACAGAAACTTC. It encodes CASSSTSGDRNF.

This clonotype has more than one count but fewer than ten. The chain employs TRBV5-4 and TRBJ2-5; 9 bases agree with TRBD1. Per the germline V gene, CDR1 is SGHNT and CDR2 is YYREEE (reference sequence). V was clipped by 1 base and J by 3 bases; unmatched bases: 7. The CDR3 length is 16 residues. The CDR3 is CASSLKGQGTEETQYF. The CDR3 DNA reads TGTGCCAGCAGCTTGAAGGGACAGGGCACTGAAGAGACCCAGTACTTC.